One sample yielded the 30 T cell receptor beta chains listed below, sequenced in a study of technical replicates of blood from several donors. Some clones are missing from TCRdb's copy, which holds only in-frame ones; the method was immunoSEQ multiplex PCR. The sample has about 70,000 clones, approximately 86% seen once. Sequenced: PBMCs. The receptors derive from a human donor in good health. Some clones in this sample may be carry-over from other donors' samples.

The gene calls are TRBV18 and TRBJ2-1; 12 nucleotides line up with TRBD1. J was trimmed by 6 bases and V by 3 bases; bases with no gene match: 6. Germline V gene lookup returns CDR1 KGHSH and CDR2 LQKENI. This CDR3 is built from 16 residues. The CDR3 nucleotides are TGTGCCAGCTCACCGCGGGGGGACAGGGGGCCCAATGAGCAGTTCTTC. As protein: CASSPRGDRGPNEQFF.

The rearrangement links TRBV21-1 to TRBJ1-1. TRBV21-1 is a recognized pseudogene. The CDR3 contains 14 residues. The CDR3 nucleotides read TGTGCCAGCAGGCCTCGAGATTGGTTTACTGAAGCTTTCTTT. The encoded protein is CASRPRDWFTEAFF.

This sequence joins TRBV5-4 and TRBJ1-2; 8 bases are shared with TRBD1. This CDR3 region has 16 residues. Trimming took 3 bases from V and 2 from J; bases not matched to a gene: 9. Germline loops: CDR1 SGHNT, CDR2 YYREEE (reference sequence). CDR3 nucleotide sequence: TGTGCCAGCAGCTCACCTGACAGGGGAGGGAACTATGGCTACACCTTC. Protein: CASSSPDRGGNYGYTF.

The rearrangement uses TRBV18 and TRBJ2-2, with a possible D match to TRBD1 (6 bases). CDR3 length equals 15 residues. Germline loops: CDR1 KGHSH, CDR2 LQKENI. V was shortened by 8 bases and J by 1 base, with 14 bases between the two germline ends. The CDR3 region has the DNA TGTGCCAGCGGTCAGGACAGCTTGAACACCGGGGAGCTGTTTTTT. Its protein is CASGQDSLNTGELFF.

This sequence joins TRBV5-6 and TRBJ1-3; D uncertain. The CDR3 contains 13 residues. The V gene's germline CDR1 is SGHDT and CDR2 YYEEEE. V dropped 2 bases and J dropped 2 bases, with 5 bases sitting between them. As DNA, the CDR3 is TGTGCCAGCAGCTTCCAGGCTGGAAACACCATATATTTT. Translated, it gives CASSFQAGNTIYF.

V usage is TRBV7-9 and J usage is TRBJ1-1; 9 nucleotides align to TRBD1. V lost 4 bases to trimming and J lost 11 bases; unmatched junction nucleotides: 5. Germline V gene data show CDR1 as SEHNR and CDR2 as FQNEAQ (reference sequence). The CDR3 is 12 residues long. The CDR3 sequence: CASSYPGQGAFF. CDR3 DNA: TGTGCCAGCAGCTACCCCGGACAGGGGGCTTTCTTT.

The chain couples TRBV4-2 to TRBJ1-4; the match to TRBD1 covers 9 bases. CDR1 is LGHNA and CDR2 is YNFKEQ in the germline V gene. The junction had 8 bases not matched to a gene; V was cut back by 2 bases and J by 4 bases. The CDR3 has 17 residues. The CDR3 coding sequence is TGTGCCAGCAGCCAACAAGGGACAGGGCGAGGTAATGAAAAACTGTTTTTT. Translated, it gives CASSQQGTGRGNEKLFF.

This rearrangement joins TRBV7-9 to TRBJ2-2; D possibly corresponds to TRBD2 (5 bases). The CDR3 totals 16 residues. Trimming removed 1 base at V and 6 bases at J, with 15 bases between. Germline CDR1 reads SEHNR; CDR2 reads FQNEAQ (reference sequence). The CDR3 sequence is CASSLVNGRGPGELFF. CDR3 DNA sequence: TGTGCCAGCAGCTTAGTAAACGGTCGAGGGCCCGGGGAGCTGTTTTTT.

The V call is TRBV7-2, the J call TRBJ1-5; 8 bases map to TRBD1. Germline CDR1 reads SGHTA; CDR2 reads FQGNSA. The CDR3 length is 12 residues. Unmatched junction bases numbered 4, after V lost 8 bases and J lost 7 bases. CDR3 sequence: CASAPGGQPQHF. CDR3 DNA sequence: TGTGCCAGCGCCCCAGGGGGCCAGCCCCAGCATTTT.

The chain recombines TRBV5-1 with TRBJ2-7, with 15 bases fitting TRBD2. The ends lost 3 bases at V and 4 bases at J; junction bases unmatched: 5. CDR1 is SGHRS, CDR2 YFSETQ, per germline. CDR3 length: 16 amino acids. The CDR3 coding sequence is TGCGCCAGCAGCTCCGGGACTAGCGGGAGGATATACGAGCAGTACTTC. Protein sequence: CASSSGTSGRIYEQYF.

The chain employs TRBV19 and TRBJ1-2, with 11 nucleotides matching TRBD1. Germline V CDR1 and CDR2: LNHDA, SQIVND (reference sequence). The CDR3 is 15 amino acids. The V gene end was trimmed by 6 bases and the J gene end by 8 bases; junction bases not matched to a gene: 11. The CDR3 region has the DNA TGTGCCAGTAGCCGTATCGGGACAGGGGGTCGAGGCTACACCTTC. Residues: CASSRIGTGGRGYTF.

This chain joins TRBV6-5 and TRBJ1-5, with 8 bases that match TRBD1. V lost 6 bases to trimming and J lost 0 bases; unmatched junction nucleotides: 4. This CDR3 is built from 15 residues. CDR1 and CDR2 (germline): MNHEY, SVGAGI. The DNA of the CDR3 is TGTGCCAGCAGGCGGACAGGGACTAGCAATCAGCCCCAGCATTTT. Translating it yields CASRRTGTSNQPQHF.

The CDR3 loop is CASSVGTGNTYEQYF. The CDR3 DNA sequence: TGTGCCAGCAGCGTTGGGACAGGGAATACCTACGAGCAGTACTTC. The chain carries TRBV9 and TRBJ2-7; 9 positions match TRBD1. In germline, CDR1 is SGDLS, CDR2 YYNGEE. The J segment lost 2 bases and the V segment lost 2 bases, leaving 5 bases of the junction unmatched. The CDR3 spans 15 residues.

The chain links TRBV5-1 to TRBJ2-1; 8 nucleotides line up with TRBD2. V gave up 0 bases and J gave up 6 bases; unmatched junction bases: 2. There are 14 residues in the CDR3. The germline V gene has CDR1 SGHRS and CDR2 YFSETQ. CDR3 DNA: TGCGCCAGCAGCTTGGGACGGGAGGGCAATGAGCAGTTCTTC. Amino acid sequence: CASSLGREGNEQFF.

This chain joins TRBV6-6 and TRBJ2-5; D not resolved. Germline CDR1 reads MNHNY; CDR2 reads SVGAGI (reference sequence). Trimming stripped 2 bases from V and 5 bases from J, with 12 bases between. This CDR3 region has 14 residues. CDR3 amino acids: CASSYGTARETQYF. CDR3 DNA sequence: TGTGCCAGCAGTTACGGAACGGCCAGGGAGACCCAGTACTTC.

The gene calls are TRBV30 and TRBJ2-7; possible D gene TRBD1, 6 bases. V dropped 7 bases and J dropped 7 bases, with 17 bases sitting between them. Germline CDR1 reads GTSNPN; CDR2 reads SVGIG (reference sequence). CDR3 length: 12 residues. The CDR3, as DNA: TGTGCCTTACAAAACAGGGTTGGGGAGCAGTACTTC. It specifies CALQNRVGEQYF.

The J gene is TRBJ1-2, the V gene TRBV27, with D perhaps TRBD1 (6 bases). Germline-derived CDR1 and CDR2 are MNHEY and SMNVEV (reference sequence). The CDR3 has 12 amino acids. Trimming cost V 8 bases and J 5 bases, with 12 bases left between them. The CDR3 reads CASGNRVYGYTF. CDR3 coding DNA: TGTGCCAGCGGAAACAGGGTTTATGGCTACACCTTC.

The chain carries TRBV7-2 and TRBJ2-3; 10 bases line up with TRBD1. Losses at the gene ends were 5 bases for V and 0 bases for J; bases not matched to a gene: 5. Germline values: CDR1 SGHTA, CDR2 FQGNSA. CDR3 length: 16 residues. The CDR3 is CASSRDRGTSTDTQYF. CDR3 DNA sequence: TGTGCCAGCAGCAGGGACAGGGGAACTAGCACAGATACGCAGTATTTT. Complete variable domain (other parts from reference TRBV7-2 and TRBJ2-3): GAGVSQSPSNKVTEKGKDVELRCDPISGHTALYWYRQSLGQGLEFLIYFQGNSAPDKSGLPSDRFSAERTGGSVSTLTIQRTQQEDSAVYLCASSRDRGTSTDTQYFGPGTRLTVL.

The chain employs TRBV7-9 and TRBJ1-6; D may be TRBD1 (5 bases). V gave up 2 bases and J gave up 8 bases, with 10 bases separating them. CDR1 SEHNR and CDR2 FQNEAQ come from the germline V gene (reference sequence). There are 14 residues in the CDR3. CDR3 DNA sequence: TGTGCCAGCAGCTTATCAGGGAATTATTCACCCCTCCACTTT. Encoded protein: CASSLSGNYSPLHF.

The CDR3 nucleotides read TGTGCCAGCAGCCTGACTAGCGGAGAGAGAGCCAAAAACATTCAGTACTTC. This gives the protein CASSLTSGERAKNIQYF. The chain employs TRBV7-3 and TRBJ2-4; 9 bases match TRBD2. After removal of 5 bases from V and 0 bases from J, the junction contained 8 bases not matched to a gene. The CDR3 loop spans 17 amino acids. Germline CDR1 reads SGHTA; CDR2 reads FQGTGA.

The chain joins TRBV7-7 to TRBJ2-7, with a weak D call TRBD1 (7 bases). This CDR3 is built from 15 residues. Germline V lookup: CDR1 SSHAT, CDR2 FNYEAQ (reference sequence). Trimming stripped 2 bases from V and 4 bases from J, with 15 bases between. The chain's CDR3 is CASSLSRGESYEQYF. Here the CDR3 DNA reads TGTGCCAGCAGCTTAAGCAGGGGGGAATCATACGAGCAGTACTTC. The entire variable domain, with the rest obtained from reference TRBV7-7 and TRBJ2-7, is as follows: GAGVSQSPRYKVTKRGQDVTLRCDPISSHATLYWYQQALGQGPEFLTYFNYEAQPDKSGLPSDRFSAERPEGSISTLTIQRTEQRDSAMYRCASSLSRGESYEQYFGPGTRLTVT.

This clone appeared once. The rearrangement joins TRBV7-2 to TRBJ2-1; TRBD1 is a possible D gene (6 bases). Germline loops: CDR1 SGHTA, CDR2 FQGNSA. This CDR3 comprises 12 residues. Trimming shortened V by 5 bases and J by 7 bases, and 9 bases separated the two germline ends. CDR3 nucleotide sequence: TGTGCCAGCAGCCTACAGGGAAATGAGCAGTTCTTC. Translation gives CASSLQGNEQFF.

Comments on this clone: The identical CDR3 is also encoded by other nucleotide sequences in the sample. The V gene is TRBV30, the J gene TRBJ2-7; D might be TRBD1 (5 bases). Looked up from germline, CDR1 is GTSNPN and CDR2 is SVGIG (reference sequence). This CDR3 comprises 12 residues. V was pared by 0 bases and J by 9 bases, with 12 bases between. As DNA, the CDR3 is TGTGCCTGGAGTGTGCGTTTGGGGCCGCAGTACTTC. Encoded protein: CAWSVRLGPQYF.

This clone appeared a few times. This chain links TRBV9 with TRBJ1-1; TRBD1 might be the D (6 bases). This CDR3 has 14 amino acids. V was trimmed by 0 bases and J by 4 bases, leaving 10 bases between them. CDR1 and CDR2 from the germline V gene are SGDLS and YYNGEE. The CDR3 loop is CASSVVQGPTEAFF. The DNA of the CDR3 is TGTGCCAGCAGCGTAGTGCAGGGGCCCACTGAAGCTTTCTTT.

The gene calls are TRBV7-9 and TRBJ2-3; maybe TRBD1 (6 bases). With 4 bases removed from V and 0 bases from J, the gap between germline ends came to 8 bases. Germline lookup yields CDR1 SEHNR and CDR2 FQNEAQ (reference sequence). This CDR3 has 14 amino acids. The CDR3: CASSSDSSTDTQYF. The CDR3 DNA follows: TGTGCCAGCAGCTCGGACAGCAGCACAGATACGCAGTATTTT.

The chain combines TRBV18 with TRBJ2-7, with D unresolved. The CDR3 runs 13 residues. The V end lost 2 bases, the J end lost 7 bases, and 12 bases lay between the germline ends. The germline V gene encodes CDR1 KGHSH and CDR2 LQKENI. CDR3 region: CASSPISPWEQYF. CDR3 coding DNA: TGTGCCAGCTCACCAATAAGCCCTTGGGAGCAGTACTTC.

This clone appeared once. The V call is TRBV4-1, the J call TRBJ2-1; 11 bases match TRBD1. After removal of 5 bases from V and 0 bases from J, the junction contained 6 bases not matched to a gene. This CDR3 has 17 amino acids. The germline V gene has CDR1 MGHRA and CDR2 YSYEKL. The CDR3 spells CASSKVGQGASYNEQFF. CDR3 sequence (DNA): TGCGCCAGCAGCAAGGTCGGACAGGGGGCCTCCTACAATGAGCAGTTCTTC.

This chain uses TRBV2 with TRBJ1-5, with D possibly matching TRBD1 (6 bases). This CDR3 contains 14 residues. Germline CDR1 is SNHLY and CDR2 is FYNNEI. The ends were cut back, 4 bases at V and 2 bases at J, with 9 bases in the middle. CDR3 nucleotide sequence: TGTGCCAGCAGTGCAGGGGTAGGCAATCAGCCCCAGCATTTT. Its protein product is CASSAGVGNQPQHF.

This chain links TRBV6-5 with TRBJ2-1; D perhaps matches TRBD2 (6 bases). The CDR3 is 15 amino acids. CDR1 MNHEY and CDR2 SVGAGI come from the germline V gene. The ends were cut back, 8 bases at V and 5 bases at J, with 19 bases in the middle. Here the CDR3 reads CASGELGGVHNEQFF. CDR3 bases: TGTGCCAGCGGGGAGCTGGGCGGGGTTCACAATGAGCAGTTCTTC.

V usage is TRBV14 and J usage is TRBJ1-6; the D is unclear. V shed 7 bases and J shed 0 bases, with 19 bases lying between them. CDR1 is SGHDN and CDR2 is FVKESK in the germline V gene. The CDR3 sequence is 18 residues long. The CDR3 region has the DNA TGTGCCAGCATTATGAAAGAGGAGGGAAGCTCCTATAATTCACCCCTCCACTTT. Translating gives CASIMKEEGSSYNSPLHF.